This T cell receptor beta chain came from a study of early T cells in non-severe SARS-CoV-2 infection. About the study: Unsorted whole blood bulk RNA was sequenced, with unpaired chains.

In the case of this clonotype: The antigen is not known.

Germline V gene sequence: CDR1 MNHNY, CDR2 SVGAGI (reference sequence). The J segment lost 6 bases and the V segment lost 5 bases, leaving 5 bases of the junction unmatched. The CDR3 is made up of 14 amino acids. Unique molecular identifiers (one per individual cDNA molecule) were attached. TCRdb used MiXCR to reprocess the 5' RACE reads, holding one entry per CDR3 protein. The table lists tens of thousands of distinct CDR3 sequences, over 10% of them singletons. Overall study findings and caveats: There was a bias toward anti-spike CD8 responses in VDJdb matching, which missed private and CD4 specificities.

The J gene is TRBJ1-5, the V gene TRBV6-6; 9 bases match TRBD1. The sequencing sample was made of whole blood. This TCR was recovered from an adult who was a healthcare worker with PCR-confirmed SARS-CoV-2 infection or an uninfected control (not recorded which). CDR3 region: CASSPGTGFQPQHF. The CDR3 region has the DNA TGTGCCAGCAGTCCCGGGACAGGGTTTCAGCCCCAGCATTTT.